This entry is about one T cell receptor beta chain. The CDR3 is 16 amino acids. With V trimmed by 2 bases and J by 3 bases, 10 bases remained unmatched. Germline V CDR1 and CDR2: SGHDT, YYEEEE. TCRdb re-analysed the RT-PCR reads in MiXCR, keeping a single row per CDR3 protein. The data hold approximately 98,000 distinct CDR3 sequences, with around 33% observed a single time. This entry belongs to a study of patients and donors after allogeneic stem cell transplantation. The TCR comes from a human donor who was either an allogeneic HSCT recipient or a stem cell or donor lymphocyte infusion donor (not recorded which). It is not recorded whose cells these are; they may come from a transplant donor. The rearrangement uses TRBV5-6 and TRBJ1-2, with 7 bases lining up with TRBD1. Sequencing input: blood, either unsorted or a sorted T cell fraction (not recorded which). The CDR3 sequence: CASSLDRQGGDYGYTF. The CDR3 DNA reads as TGTGCCAGCAGCTTAGACCGACAGGGAGGAGACTATGGCTACACCTTC.